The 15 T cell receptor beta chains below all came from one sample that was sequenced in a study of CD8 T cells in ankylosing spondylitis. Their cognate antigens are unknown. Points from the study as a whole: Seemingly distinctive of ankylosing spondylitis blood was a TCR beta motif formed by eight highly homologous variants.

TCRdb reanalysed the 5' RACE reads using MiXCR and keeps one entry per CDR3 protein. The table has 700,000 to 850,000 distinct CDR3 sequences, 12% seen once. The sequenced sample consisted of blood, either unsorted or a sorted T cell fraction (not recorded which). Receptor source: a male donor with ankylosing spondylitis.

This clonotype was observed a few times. The CDR3 loop is CSASAQRNTEAFF. The CDR3, as DNA: TGCAGTGCTAGTGCACAGAGGAACACTGAAGCTTTCTTT. The chain recombines TRBV20-1 with TRBJ1-1; D not resolved. The CDR3 covers 13 residues. Trimming took off 3 bases at V and 1 base at J, with 9 bases between the two ends. The germline gives CDR1 DFQATT, CDR2 SNEGSKA (reference sequence).

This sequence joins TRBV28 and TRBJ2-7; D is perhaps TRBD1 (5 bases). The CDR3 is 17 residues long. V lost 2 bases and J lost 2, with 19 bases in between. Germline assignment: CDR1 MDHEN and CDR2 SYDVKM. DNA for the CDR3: TGTGCCAGCAGTTTAGAAGTTTATCGAAGGGGTGCCTACGAGCAGTACTTC. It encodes CASSLEVYRRGAYEQYF.

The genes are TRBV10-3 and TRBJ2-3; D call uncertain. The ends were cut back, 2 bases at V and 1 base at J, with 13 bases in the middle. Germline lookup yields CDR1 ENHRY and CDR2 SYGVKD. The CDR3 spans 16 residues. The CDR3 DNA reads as TGTGCCATCAGTGAGCCGTATCGTACGGGCACAGATACGCAGTATTTT. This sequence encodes CAISEPYRTGTDTQYF.

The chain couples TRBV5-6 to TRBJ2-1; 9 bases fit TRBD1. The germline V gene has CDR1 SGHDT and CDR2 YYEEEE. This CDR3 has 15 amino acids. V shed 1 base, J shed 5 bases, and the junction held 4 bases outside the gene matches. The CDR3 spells CASSLQQGAHNEQFF. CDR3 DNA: TGTGCCAGCAGCTTGCAACAGGGGGCTCACAATGAGCAGTTCTTC.

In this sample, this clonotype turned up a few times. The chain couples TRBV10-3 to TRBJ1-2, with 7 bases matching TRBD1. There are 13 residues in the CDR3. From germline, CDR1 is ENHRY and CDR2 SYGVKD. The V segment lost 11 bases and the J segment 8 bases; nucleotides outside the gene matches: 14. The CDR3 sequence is CAVHGQDLEGYTF. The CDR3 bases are TGTGCCGTCCATGGACAGGATTTGGAGGGCTACACCTTC.

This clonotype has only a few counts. CDR3 residues: CASSTAGGIYQPQHF. The DNA for the CDR3 is TGCGCCAGCAGCACCGCAGGGGGGATCTATCAGCCCCAGCATTTT. This chain links TRBV5-1 with TRBJ1-5; 7 nucleotides match TRBD1. V shed 4 bases and J 5 bases; nucleotides not matched to a gene: 9. The CDR3 sequence is 15 residues long. The germline gives CDR1 SGHRS, CDR2 YFSETQ.

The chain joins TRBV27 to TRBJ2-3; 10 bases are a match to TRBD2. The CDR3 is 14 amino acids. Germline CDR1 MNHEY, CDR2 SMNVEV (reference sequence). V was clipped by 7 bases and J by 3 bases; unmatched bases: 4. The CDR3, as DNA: TGTGCCAGCAACGAACTAGCGGGAACAGATACGCAGTATTTT. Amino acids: CASNELAGTDTQYF.

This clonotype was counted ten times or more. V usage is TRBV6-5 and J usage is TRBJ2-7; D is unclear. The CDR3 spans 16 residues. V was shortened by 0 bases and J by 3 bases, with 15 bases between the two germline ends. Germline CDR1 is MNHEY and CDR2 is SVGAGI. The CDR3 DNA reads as TGTGCCAGCAGTTACTCTTATTCCCCGGACGGCTACGAGCAGTACTTC. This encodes CASSYSYSPDGYEQYF.

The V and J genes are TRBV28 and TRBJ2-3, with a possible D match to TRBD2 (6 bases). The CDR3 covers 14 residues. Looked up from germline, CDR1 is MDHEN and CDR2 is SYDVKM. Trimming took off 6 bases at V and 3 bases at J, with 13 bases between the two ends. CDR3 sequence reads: CASRRAAGTDTQYF. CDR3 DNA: TGTGCCAGCAGGAGGGCCGCGGGAACAGATACGCAGTATTTT.

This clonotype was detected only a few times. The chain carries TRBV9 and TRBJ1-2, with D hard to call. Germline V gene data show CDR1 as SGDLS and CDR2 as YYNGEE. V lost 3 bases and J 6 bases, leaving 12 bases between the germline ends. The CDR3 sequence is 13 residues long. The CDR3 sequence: CASSADFGHGYTF. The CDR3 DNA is TGTGCCAGCAGCGCGGACTTTGGTCATGGCTACACCTTC. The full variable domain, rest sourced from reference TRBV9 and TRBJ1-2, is DSGVTQTPKHLITATGQRVTLRCSPRSGDLSVYWYQQSLDQGLQFLIQYYNGEERAKGNILERFSAQQFPDLHSELNLSSLELGDSALYFCASSADFGHGYTFGSGTRLTVV.

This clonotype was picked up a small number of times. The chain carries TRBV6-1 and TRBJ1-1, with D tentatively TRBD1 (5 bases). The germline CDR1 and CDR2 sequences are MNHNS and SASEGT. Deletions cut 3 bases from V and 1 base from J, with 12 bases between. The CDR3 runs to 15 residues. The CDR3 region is CASSDIPTGNTEAFF. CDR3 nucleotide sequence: TGTGCCAGCAGTGACATCCCCACAGGGAACACTGAAGCTTTCTTT.

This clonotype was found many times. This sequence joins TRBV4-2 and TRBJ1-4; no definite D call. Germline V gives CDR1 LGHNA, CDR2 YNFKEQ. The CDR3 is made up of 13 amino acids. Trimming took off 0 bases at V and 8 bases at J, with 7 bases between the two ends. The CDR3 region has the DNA TGTGCCAGCAGCCAAGAGTCAGGCGAAAAACTGTTTTTT. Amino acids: CASSQESGEKLFF.

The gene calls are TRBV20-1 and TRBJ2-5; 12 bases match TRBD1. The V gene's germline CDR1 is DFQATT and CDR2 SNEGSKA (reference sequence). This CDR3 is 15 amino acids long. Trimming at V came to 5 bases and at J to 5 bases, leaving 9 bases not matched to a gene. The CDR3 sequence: CSARPGTGGEETQYF. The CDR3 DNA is TGCAGTGCTCGGCCCGGGACAGGGGGCGAGGAGACCCAGTACTTC.

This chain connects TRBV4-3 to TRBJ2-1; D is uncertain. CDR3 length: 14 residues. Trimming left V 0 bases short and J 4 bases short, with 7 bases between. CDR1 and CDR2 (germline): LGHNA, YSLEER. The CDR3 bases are TGCGCCAGCAGCCAAGATTGGTCTTACAATGAGCAGTTCTTC. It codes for CASSQDWSYNEQFF.

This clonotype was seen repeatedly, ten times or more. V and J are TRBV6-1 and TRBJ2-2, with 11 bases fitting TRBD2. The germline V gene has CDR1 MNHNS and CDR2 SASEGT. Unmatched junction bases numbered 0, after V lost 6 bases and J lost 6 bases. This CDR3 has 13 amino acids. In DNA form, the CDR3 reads TGTGCCAGCAGACTAGCGGGAGCCGGGGAGCTGTTTTTT. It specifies CASRLAGAGELFF.